This TCR beta chain was identified in a study of Graves' ophthalmopathy and Graves' hyperthyroidism. RNA served as the template for amplifying TCR beta CDR3 regions. First-round RT-PCR with HTBI primers preceded a second-round multiplex PCR. TCRdb itself ran the multiplex PCR reads through MiXCR, one entry per CDR3 protein. The table has 900,000 to 1,200,000 distinct CDR3 sequences, about 36% seen once. As for this clonotype: One junction end does not reproduce the germline sequence, and a read error may be involved.

The CDR3 is 15 residues long. In germline, CDR1 is KGHDR, CDR2 SFDVKD. The receptor was derived from an adult man with Graves' hyperthyroidism. The chain links TRBV24-1 to TRBJ1-2; TRBD1 matches at 11 bases. The sequencing input was peripheral blood or thyroid tissue (not recorded which). CDR3 residues: CASSRGTGGYGGYTF. Here the CDR3 DNA reads TGTGCCAGCAGTAGGGGGACAGGGGGATATGGTGGCTACACCTTC.